This paragraph reports one TCR beta chain. Its target is not known. These data originate in a study of cytomegalovirus exposure and HLA in healthy donors. With 60 Vbeta and 13 Jbeta primers, the PCR was carried out. Repertoires were generated with immunoSEQ multiplex PCR, while TCRdb's copy carries only in-frame clones and drops some. The data hold 200,000 or so clones, with roughly four fifths observed a single time. Points from the study as a whole: With later analysis, a missense DCLRE1C variant became linked to TCR beta V- and J-gene trimming.

The germline V gene has CDR1 MNHEY and CDR2 SMNVEV (reference sequence). The CDR3 runs 15 residues. Between the trimmed V and J ends, which lost 3 bases and 0 bases, there was a span of 8 bases. The sequenced sample consisted of PBMCs. The clonotype comes from a woman in her late teens or twenties in good health and CMV-seropositive. The chain has TRBV27 and TRBJ1-4; a weak D match, TRBD1 (5 bases). CDR3 DNA sequence: TGTGCCAGCAGTTTCTGGGGCCCAACTAATGAAAAACTGTTTTTT. Its translation: CASSFWGPTNEKLFF.